Each of the 10 T cell receptor beta chains below was sequenced from the same sample in a study of vaccination effects on CD4 cells after COVID-19. Assay used: immunoSEQ multiplex PCR; TCRdb lists only in-frame clones, some missing. The sample yields around 81,000 clones, around 74% seen once. What these receptors recognize is not known. Antigen-specific CD4+ T cell clonotypes were called by their expansion after viral peptide-pool culture in ViraFEST. An approximately ten-day culture period preceded the isolation of CD4+ T cells. The participants, recipients of two vaccine doses, got either BNT162b2 or mRNA-1273. The specimen comprised CD4+ T cells from PBMCs cultured with HCoV-OC43 spike peptides, sampled after COVID-19 vaccination. The sample's subset: HCoV-OC43 spike overlapping peptide pool stimulation. The origin of the receptors is a human donor who received a COVID-19 vaccine.

This rearrangement joins TRBV2 to TRBJ2-7; D remains unclear. The CDR3 consists of 13 residues. Germline V CDR1 and CDR2: SNHLY, FYNNEI. V shed 3 bases and J shed 3 bases, with 9 bases lying between them. The CDR3 is CASSESVLYEQYV. The CDR3 DNA follows: TGTGCCAGCAGTGAGAGTGTACTCTACGAGCAGTACGTC.

The chain is built from TRBV18 and TRBJ2-3; no clear D gene. Trimming removed 6 bases at V and 6 bases at J, with 10 bases between. This CDR3 has 12 amino acids. In germline, CDR1 is KGHSH, CDR2 LQKENI. DNA of the CDR3: TGTGCCAGCTCCCCTGCGTCGGATACGCAGTATTTT. This gives the protein CASSPASDTQYF.

V is TRBV6-1 and J is TRBJ2-5; 10 bases line up with TRBD1. Germline lookup yields CDR1 MNHNS and CDR2 SASEGT. CDR3 length: 18 amino acids. The junction had 13 bases not matched to a gene; V was cut back by 4 bases and J by 2 bases. CDR3 bases: TGTGCCAGCAGTGGCCGTCCGGGACAGGGGACCCGTCAAGAGACCCAGTACTTC. Its protein product is CASSGRPGQGTRQETQYF.

The chain employs TRBV14 and TRBJ1-1; no reliable D call. CDR1 is SGHDN, CDR2 FVKESK, per germline. Between the trimmed V and J ends, which lost 1 base and 4 bases, there was a span of 19 bases. The CDR3 is 17 amino acids. The CDR3: CASSQVLGEKGGTEAFF. Written as DNA, the CDR3 is TGTGCCAGCAGCCAAGTGCTTGGGGAAAAGGGCGGCACTGAAGCTTTCTTT.

V usage is TRBV18 and J usage is TRBJ2-3; D gene ambiguous. The CDR3 extends over 14 amino acids. CDR1 and CDR2 (germline): KGHSH, LQKENI. Between the trimmed V and J ends, which lost 1 base and 2 bases, there was a span of 7 bases. The CDR3 DNA sequence: TGTGCCAGCTCACCACGGGGTATCACAGATACGCAGTATTTT. Translation: CASSPRGITDTQYF. Full variable domain (remainder filled in from reference TRBV18 and TRBJ2-3): NAGVMQNPRHLVRRRGQEARLRCSPMKGHSHVYWYRQLPEEGLKFMVYLQKENIIDESGMPKERFSAEFPKEGPSILRIQQVVRGDSAAYFCASSPRGITDTQYFGPGTRLTVL.

The chain is built from TRBV5-4 and TRBJ1-2; the D is unclear. Germline lookup yields CDR1 SGHNT and CDR2 YYREEE (reference sequence). The CDR3 is 13 residues long. Deletions cut 4 bases from V and 10 bases from J, with 17 bases between. This chain's CDR3 is CASSPIPTMLYTF. CDR3 DNA: TGTGCCAGCAGCCCAATCCCCACTATGCTCTACACCTTC.

The chain couples TRBV10-3 to TRBJ2-3, with TRBD1 matching 7 bases. Germline V CDR1 and CDR2: ENHRY, SYGVKD. This CDR3 is built from 14 residues. The trim removed 10 bases at V and 2 bases at J, leaving 9 bases unmatched. The CDR3 loop is CATGLTGNTDTQYF. The CDR3 DNA sequence: TGTGCCACCGGCTTGACAGGGAACACAGATACGCAGTATTTT.

There are a few counts of this clone. The chain joins TRBV9 to TRBJ1-6; D is uncertain. Deletions cut 3 bases from V and 4 bases from J, with 17 bases between. The CDR3 runs 17 residues. Germline CDR1 is SGDLS and CDR2 is YYNGEE. CDR3 sequence (DNA): TGTGCCAGCAGCGAGGGTGTGGTCTCCGATTATAATTCACCCCTCCACTTT. It specifies CASSEGVVSDYNSPLHF.

V is TRBV3-1 (or the pseudogene TRBV3-2) and J is TRBJ2-5; D remains unclear. Trimming pared 4 bases from V and 5 bases from J, leaving 17 bases between. The CDR3 is 15 amino acids. Germline V CDR1 and CDR2: LGHDT, YNNKEL (reference sequence). The CDR3 region has the DNA TGTGCCAGCAGCCCCCCCGACTCCAAACGGGAGACCCAGTACTTC. Its translation is CASSPPDSKRETQYF.

This clone was seen once. This chain links TRBV3-1 (or the pseudogene TRBV3-2) with TRBJ2-7, with TRBD1 matching over 7 bases. This CDR3 has 16 residues. CDR1 is LGHDT, CDR2 YNNKEL, per germline (reference sequence). With V trimmed by 0 bases and J by 3 bases, 8 bases remained unmatched. As DNA, the CDR3 is TGTGCCAGCAGCCAAGACAAGGACAGGCCTTACTACGAGCAGTACGTC. Its protein is CASSQDKDRPYYEQYV.